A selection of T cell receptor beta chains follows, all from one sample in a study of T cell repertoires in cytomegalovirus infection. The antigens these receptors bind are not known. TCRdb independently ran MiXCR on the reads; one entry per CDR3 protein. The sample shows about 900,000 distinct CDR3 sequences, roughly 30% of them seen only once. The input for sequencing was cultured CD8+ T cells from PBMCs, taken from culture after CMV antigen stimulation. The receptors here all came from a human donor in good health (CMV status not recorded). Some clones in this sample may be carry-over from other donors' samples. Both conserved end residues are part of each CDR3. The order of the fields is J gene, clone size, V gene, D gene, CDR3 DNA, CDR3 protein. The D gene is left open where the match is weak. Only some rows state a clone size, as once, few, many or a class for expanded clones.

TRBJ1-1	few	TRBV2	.	TGTGCCAGCAGTGAACTGGAGCAGGGCGACACTGAAGCTTTCTTT	CASSELEQGDTEAFF
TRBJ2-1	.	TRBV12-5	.	TGTGCTAGTGGTCGCTTCATCGGAGGCCACAATGAGCAGTTCTTC	CASGRFIGGHNEQFF
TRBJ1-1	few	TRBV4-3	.	TGCGCCAGCAGCCAAGAGGTTGAATTGTACACTGAAGCTTTCTTT	CASSQEVELYTEAFF
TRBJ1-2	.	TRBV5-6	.	TGTGCCAGCAGCTTGGAACAGGCGTTAGGCTACACCTTC	CASSLEQALGYTF
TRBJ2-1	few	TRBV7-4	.	TGTGCCAGCAGCTCCCCCACAACTAGTTCTCGTCATGAGCAGTTCTTC	CASSSPTTSSRHEQFF
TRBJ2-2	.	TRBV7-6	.	TGTGCCAGCAGCCTCCTCCCAGGGCTCACCGGGGAGCTGTTTTTT	CASSLLPGLTGELFF
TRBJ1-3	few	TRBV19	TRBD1	TGTGCCAGTACCCTCTCAGGGGGCGCCGGAAACACCATATATTTT	CASTLSGGAGNTIYF
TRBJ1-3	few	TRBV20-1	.	TGCAGTGCTAGAGATCGAACAGTCGGTGGAAACACCATATATTTT	CSARDRTVGGNTIYF
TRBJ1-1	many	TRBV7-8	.	TGTGCCAGCAGCAATGGGGTCAACACTGAAGCTTTCTTT	CASSNGVNTEAFF
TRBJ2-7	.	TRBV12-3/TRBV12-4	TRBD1	TGTGCCAGCAGTTATGGGAACAGGGGAATCTACGAGCAGTACTTC	CASSYGNRGIYEQYF
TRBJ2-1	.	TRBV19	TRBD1	TGTGCCAGTAGTCCGACAGGGTGGGAGCAGTTCTTC	CASSPTGWEQFF
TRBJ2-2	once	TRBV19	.	TGTGCCAGTAGTCGTCAGGACGGATGGGCCGGGGAGCTGTTTTTT	CASSRQDGWAGELFF
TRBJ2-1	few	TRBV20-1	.	TGCAGTGCTAGAGGGGCGGGGTACTACAATGAGCAGTTCTTC	CSARGAGYYNEQFF
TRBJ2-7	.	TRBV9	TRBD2	TGTGCCAGCAGCCCTACTAGCGGGTCCTCCTACGAGCAGTACTTC	CASSPTSGSSYEQYF
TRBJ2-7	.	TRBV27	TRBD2	TGTGCCAACAGTACGGTGACTAGCTCTTACGAGCAGTACTTC	CANSTVTSSYEQYF
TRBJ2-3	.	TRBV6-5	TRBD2	TGTGCCAGCAGTTATTCCCTAGCGGGGTACCATACAGATACGCAGTATTTT	CASSYSLAGYHTDTQYF
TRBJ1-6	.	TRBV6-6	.	TGTGCCAGCAGTTACGTGCACAGTGAAAATTCACCCCTCCACTTT	CASSYVHSENSPLHF
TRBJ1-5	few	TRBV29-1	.	TGCAGCGTGGAGACAGGTGAGGATCAGCCCCAGCATTTT	CSVETGEDQPQHF
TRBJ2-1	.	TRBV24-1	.	TGTGCCACCAGTGAGGGGACTGGCGAGCAGTTCTTC	CATSEGTGEQFF
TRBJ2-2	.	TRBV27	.	TGTGCCAGCGCGTCTGGCGTGAACACCGGGGAGCTGTTTTTT	CASASGVNTGELFF
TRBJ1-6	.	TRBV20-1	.	TGCAGTGCAAAGCTAGATAGCTCCTATAATTCACCCCTCCACTTT	CSAKLDSSYNSPLHF
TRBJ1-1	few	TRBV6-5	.	TGTGCCAGCCAAATAGGGGCTGAAGCTTTCTTT	CASQIGAEAFF
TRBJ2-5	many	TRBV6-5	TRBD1	TGTGCCAGCAGTTTCGGGACAGGGGTAGAGACCCAGTACTTC	CASSFGTGVETQYF
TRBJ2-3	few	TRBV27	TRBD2	TGTGCCAGCAGTTCGTGGGCTAGCGGGGAGGGTGGCACAGATACGCAGTATTTT	CASSSWASGEGGTDTQYF
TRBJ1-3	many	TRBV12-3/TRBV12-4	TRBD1	TGTGCCAGCAGCCAAAAATTGACAGGGGGCAGAAACACCATATATTTT	CASSQKLTGGRNTIYF
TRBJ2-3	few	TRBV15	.	TGTGCCACCTCCTCCGGTACCCTTAGCACAGATACGCAGTATTTT	CATSSGTLSTDTQYF
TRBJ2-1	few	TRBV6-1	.	TGTGCCAGCAGTACGTGGGTAGCTCACAATGAGCAGTTCTTC	CASSTWVAHNEQFF
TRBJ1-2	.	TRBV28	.	TGTGCCAGCAGCCGGGACGACTATGGCTACACCTTC	CASSRDDYGYTF
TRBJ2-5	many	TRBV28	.	TGTGCCAGCAGTTTAGATAAGTGGGGCAGGCCCCAAGAGACCCAGTACTTC	CASSLDKWGRPQETQYF
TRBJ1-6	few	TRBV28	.	TGTGCCAGCAGTTTATATTTCCAACATGATGGCAATAATTCACCCCTCCACTTT	CASSLYFQHDGNNSPLHF
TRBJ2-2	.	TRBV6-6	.	TGTGCCAGCAGCAACCTTCGGGGGGCGCTGGGGAACACCGGGGAGCTGTTTTTT	CASSNLRGALGNTGELFF
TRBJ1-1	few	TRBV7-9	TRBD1	TGTGCCAGCAGCGGATCCGGGACAGAAGACACTGAAGCTTTCTTT	CASSGSGTEDTEAFF
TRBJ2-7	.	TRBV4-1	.	TGCGCCAGCAGCCAACAGTATTTCTATGGGACACCAATTAGCTCCTACGAGCAGTACTTC	CASSQQYFYGTPISSYEQYF
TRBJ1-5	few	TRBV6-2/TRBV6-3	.	TGTGCCAGCAGTTACACCCCGCCCTCCGACAGCCGATTCTCCCAGCCCCAGCATTTT	CASSYTPPSDSRFSQPQHF
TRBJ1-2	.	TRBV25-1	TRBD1	TGTGCCAGCAGTGAATTCGGTAACAGGGGGGCCAACGGCTACACCTTC	CASSEFGNRGANGYTF
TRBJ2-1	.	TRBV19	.	TGTGCCAGCACTATCAAGGGGCCCATTTTTGTCTCCTACAATGAGCAGTTCTTC	CASTIKGPIFVSYNEQFF
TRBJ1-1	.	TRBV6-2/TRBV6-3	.	TGTGCCAGCAGTTCTAAACCGACGTTGGCTTTCTTT	CASSSKPTLAFF
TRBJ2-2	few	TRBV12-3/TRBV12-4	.	TGTGCCAGCAGTCCCACGGGGGTCGGGGAGCTGTTTTTT	CASSPTGVGELFF
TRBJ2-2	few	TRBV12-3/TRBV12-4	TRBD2	TGTGCCAGCAGTCGGGGGGGGATCGGGGAGCTGTTTTTT	CASSRGGIGELFF
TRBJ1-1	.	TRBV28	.	TGTGCCAGCAGTTTGGGCAGGGAAGGCACTGAAGCTTTCTTT	CASSLGREGTEAFF